Presented here are 11 T cell receptor beta chains from one specimen sequenced in a study of cytomegalovirus exposure and HLA in healthy donors. It was with 60 Vbeta and 13 Jbeta primers that the PCR ran. Profiling relied on immunoSEQ multiplex PCR, and the TCRdb table lists in-frame clones only, not all of them. The sample lists more than 70,000 clones; 60% to 85% were seen once. The sample was PBMCs. Receptor source: a man aged 25-45 years in good health and CMV-seropositive.

V is TRBV11-2 and J is TRBJ2-5; D is perhaps TRBD1 (5 bases). The CDR3 is 13 amino acids. Trimming removed 5 bases from V and 5 bases from J, with 12 bases in between. The V gene's germline CDR1 is SGHAT and CDR2 FQNNGV. CDR3 nucleotides: TGTGCCAGCAGCATCCAGGGATACGAGACCCAGTACTTC. Translated, it gives CASSIQGYETQYF.

The chain links TRBV19 to TRBJ1-5; TRBD1 matches at 8 bases. V lost 7 bases, J lost 4 bases, and 6 bases stayed unmatched. This CDR3 is 14 amino acids long. The germline gives CDR1 LNHDA, CDR2 SQIVND (reference sequence). The CDR3 protein is CASKTGALNQPQHF. The CDR3 DNA follows: TGTGCCAGTAAGACAGGGGCCCTTAATCAGCCCCAGCATTTT.

V is TRBV18 and J is TRBJ1-1; 11 nucleotides align to TRBD1. The CDR3 runs 15 residues. Germline-derived CDR1 and CDR2 are KGHSH and LQKENI. The junction had 1 base not matched to a gene; V was cut back by 3 bases and J by 1 base. CDR3 residues: CASSPDRGRNTEAFF. The CDR3 nucleotides are TGTGCCAGCTCACCGGACAGGGGGCGGAACACTGAAGCTTTCTTT.

The chain joins TRBV27 to TRBJ1-1; no clear D gene. Per germline, CDR1 MNHEY and CDR2 SMNVEV (reference sequence). CDR3 size: 15 residues. V lost 6 bases and J 0 bases, leaving 14 bases between the germline ends. CDR3 loop: CASSRGNLLNTEAFF. The CDR3 region has the DNA TGTGCCAGCAGCCGAGGAAACCTATTGAACACTGAAGCTTTCTTT.

The gene calls are TRBV2 and TRBJ2-2; 10 bases fit TRBD1. The J segment lost 4 bases and the V segment lost 3 bases, leaving 5 bases of the junction unmatched. CDR3 length: 16 residues. Germline loops: CDR1 SNHLY, CDR2 FYNNEI. This CDR3 reads CASSDMGQGITGELFF. CDR3 nucleotides: TGTGCCAGCAGTGACATGGGACAGGGGATCACCGGGGAGCTGTTTTTT.

V gene TRBV15 combines with J gene TRBJ1-1, with TRBD1 identical over 7 bases. Unmatched junction bases numbered 5, after V lost 7 bases and J lost 3 bases. The CDR3 has 13 amino acids. Per the germline V gene, CDR1 is LNHNV and CDR2 is YYDKDF (reference sequence). CDR3 nucleotide sequence: TGTGCCACCACACAAGGGGGCGACACTGAAGCTTTCTTT. This gives the protein CATTQGGDTEAFF.

This clone was seen a handful of times. This chain connects TRBV4-1 to TRBJ1-4, with 7 nucleotides matching TRBD1. This CDR3 is built from 15 residues. The germline V gene has CDR1 MGHRA and CDR2 YSYEKL. V lost 1 base and J lost 7; bases outside the gene matches: 6. In DNA, the CDR3 is TGCGCCAGCAGCCAAGCAAGGGGGCGCATTGAAAAACTGTTTTTT. Translating gives CASSQARGRIEKLFF.

The chain has TRBV6-5 and TRBJ2-1, with D possibly matching TRBD1 (6 bases). CDR1 is MNHEY, CDR2 SVGAGI, per germline. The CDR3 has 15 amino acids. With 9 bases removed from V and 4 bases from J, the gap between germline ends came to 19 bases. The CDR3 DNA follows: TGTGCCAGTGGGGGACAAGCTACCGCGTACAATGAGCAGTTCTTC. As protein: CASGGQATAYNEQFF.

The chain employs TRBV5-6 and TRBJ1-1, with TRBD1 matching over 7 bases. The germline V gene has CDR1 SGHDT and CDR2 YYEEEE. After removal of 3 bases from V and 2 bases from J, the junction contained 7 bases not matched to a gene. CDR3 size: 15 residues. CDR3 in DNA: TGTGCCAGCAGCTCAGGGACAGAACCTAACACTGAAGCTTTCTTT. This translates into CASSSGTEPNTEAFF. Combining the CDR3 with reference TRBV5-6 and TRBJ1-1 gives the whole variable domain DAGVTQSPTHLIKTRGQQVTLRCSPKSGHDTVSWYQQALGQGPQFIFQYYEEEERQRGNFPDRFSGHQFPNYSSELNVNALLLGDSALYLCASSSGTEPNTEAFFGQGTRLTVV.

The rearrangement links TRBV25-1 to TRBJ2-7; D is perhaps TRBD2 (5 bases). This CDR3 comprises 11 residues. V lost 5 bases and J 12 bases, leaving 14 bases between the germline ends. Germline CDR1 MGHDK, CDR2 SYGVNS. The CDR3 sequence: CASSSAIRGYV. DNA for the CDR3: TGTGCCAGCAGTTCCGCCATACGGGGGTACGTC.

The V call is TRBV27, the J call TRBJ2-1; tentative D call: TRBD2 (6 bases). The CDR3 is 16 residues long. Germline V gives CDR1 MNHEY, CDR2 SMNVEV (reference sequence). Between the trimmed V and J ends, which lost 1 base and 6 bases, there was a span of 16 bases. The CDR3 DNA follows: TGTGCCAGCAGTTTATTGGGCGGGAATCGATTCAATGAGCAGTTCTTC. Amino acid sequence: CASSLLGGNRFNEQFF.